This passage covers 16 T cell receptor beta chains from one sample sequenced in a study of cytomegalovirus exposure and HLA in healthy donors. Amplification used 60 Vbeta primers and 13 Jbeta primers. Using immunoSEQ multiplex PCR, the repertoire was profiled, and TCRdb retains in-frame clones only, with some absent. Of roughly 61,000 clones listed, around 92% are singletons. The material sequenced was PBMCs. These receptors originate from a man in his thirties or forties in good health and CMV-seropositive.

Comments on this clone: Its ends do not fully match the called genes, so a read error is possible. The chain joins TRBV27 to TRBJ2-1, with 8 bases that match TRBD2. The CDR3 covers 16 residues. CDR1 and CDR2 from the germline V gene are MNHEY and SMNVEV (reference sequence). The CDR3 spells CAGSLTVAGHYNEQFF. DNA of the CDR3: TGTGCCGGCAGTTTAACGGTAGCGGGACACTACAATGAGCAGTTCTTC.

J is TRBJ1-2 and V is TRBV5-1; D call uncertain. Germline CDR1 and CDR2: SGHRS and YFSETQ. V was clipped by 2 bases and J by 2 bases, with 7 bases between them. The CDR3 runs 13 residues. CDR3 loop: CASSFSPNYGYTF. The CDR3 DNA sequence: TGCGCCAGCAGCTTCTCCCCGAACTATGGCTACACCTTC.

The chain links TRBV18 to TRBJ2-7; maybe TRBD1 (6 bases). V gave up 0 bases and J gave up 1 base, with 13 bases separating them. CDR1 and CDR2 from the germline V gene are KGHSH and LQKENI. CDR3 length: 16 residues. CDR3 loop: CASSPPKGDTSYEQYF. The DNA for the CDR3 is TGTGCCAGCTCACCACCGAAAGGGGACACTTCCTACGAGCAGTACTTC. Together with reference TRBV18 and TRBJ2-7, the CDR3 gives the full variable domain: NAGVMQNPRHLVRRRGQEARLRCSPMKGHSHVYWYRQLPEEGLKFMVYLQKENIIDESGMPKERFSAEFPKEGPSILRIQQVVRGDSAAYFCASSPPKGDTSYEQYFGPGTRLTVT.

J is TRBJ2-1 and V is TRBV15; no clear D gene. The CDR3 is 14 residues long. V gave up 0 bases and J gave up 6 bases, with 9 bases separating them. CDR1 is LNHNV, CDR2 YYDKDF, per germline (reference sequence). CDR3 nucleotides: TGTGCCACCAGCAGAGATCCCAATCCCAATGAGCAGTTCTTC. It codes for CATSRDPNPNEQFF.

The chain links TRBV5-4 to TRBJ2-1; D not resolved. The CDR3 totals 11 residues. Trimming removed 1 base from V and 10 bases from J, with 6 bases in between. Germline CDR1 SGHNT, CDR2 YYREEE (reference sequence). The CDR3 protein is CASSLTDEQFF. The CDR3 DNA reads as TGTGCCAGCAGCTTGACAGACGAGCAGTTCTTC.

The chain has TRBV11-2 and TRBJ2-1; TRBD2 matches at 12 bases. The V and J ends lost 5 bases and 12 bases, in that order; junction bases with no gene match: 14. The CDR3 consists of 16 residues. Per germline, CDR1 SGHAT and CDR2 FQNNGV. In DNA form, the CDR3 reads TGTGCCAGCAGCGGGTTGACTAGCGGGGGCGCAGGGGGGCAGTTCTTC. This translates into CASSGLTSGGAGGQFF. The complete variable domain, with remaining parts taken from reference TRBV11-2 and TRBJ2-1, reads EAGVAQSPRYKIIEKRQSVAFWCNPISGHATLYWYQQILGQGPKLLIQFQNNGVVDDSQLPKDRFSAERLKGVDSTLKIQPAKLEDSAVYLCASSGLTSGGAGGQFFGPGTRLTVL.

The CDR3 is CASTPGAEDTQYF. CDR3 coding DNA: TGCGCCAGCACCCCGGGAGCCGAAGATACGCAGTATTTT. This rearrangement joins TRBV5-1 to TRBJ2-3, with D perhaps TRBD2 (6 bases). The V end was cut by 6 bases, the J end by 5 bases, with 13 bases between. CDR1 and CDR2 from the germline V gene are SGHRS and YFSETQ. The CDR3 sequence is 13 residues long.

The chain employs TRBV29-1 and TRBJ1-1; D remains unclear. In germline, CDR1 is SQVTM, CDR2 ANQGSEA. V was pared by 5 bases and J by 0 bases, with 16 bases between. The length of the CDR3 is 15 residues. CDR3: CSVNQMRELNTEAFF. The CDR3 nucleotides are TGCAGCGTTAATCAGATGAGGGAACTGAACACTGAAGCTTTCTTT. Full variable domain (remainder filled in from reference TRBV29-1 and TRBJ1-1): SAVISQKPSRDICQRGTSLTIQCQVDSQVTMMFWYRQQPGQSLTLIATANQGSEATYESGFVIDKFPISRPNLTFSTLTVSNMSPEDSSIYLCSVNQMRELNTEAFFGQGTRLTVV.

This rearrangement joins TRBV6-5 to TRBJ2-2; TRBD2 matches 11 bases. V lost 8 bases, J lost 5 bases, and 7 bases stayed unmatched. CDR3 size: 15 residues. The germline CDR1 and CDR2 sequences are MNHEY and SVGAGI. CDR3 loop: CASGPGLAVTGELFF. Here the CDR3 DNA reads TGTGCCAGCGGCCCGGGACTAGCGGTTACCGGGGAGCTGTTTTTT.

The rearrangement uses TRBV28 and TRBJ1-4; TRBD1 agrees at 8 bases. This CDR3 is built from 15 residues. Germline V lookup: CDR1 MDHEN, CDR2 SYDVKM. V gave up 8 bases and J gave up 4 bases; unmatched junction bases: 9. CDR3 coding DNA: TGTGCCAGCGCAGCGCATGGACAGGGTAATGAAAAACTGTTTTTT. Translating it yields CASAAHGQGNEKLFF.

V and J are TRBV7-2 and TRBJ1-5, with unresolved D. The CDR3 runs 15 residues. Germline lookup yields CDR1 SGHTA and CDR2 FQGNSA. V lost 4 bases, J lost 0 bases, and 10 bases lay in between. The CDR3 DNA is TGTGCCAGCAGCTCTAACAGTAATAGCAATCAGCCCCAGCATTTT. Its protein product is CASSSNSNSNQPQHF.

This clone occurred once. The chain couples TRBV14 to TRBJ2-1; maybe TRBD1 (8 bases). Looked up from germline, CDR1 is SGHDN and CDR2 is FVKESK. V was shortened by 5 bases and J by 2 bases, with 13 bases between the two germline ends. The CDR3 is made up of 15 amino acids. CDR3 bases: TGTGCCAGCAGCACACAGGGGGGGCCCTACAATGAGCAGTTCTTC. Protein: CASSTQGGPYNEQFF.

The gene calls are TRBV2 and TRBJ2-1; no clear D gene. Trimming left V 3 bases short and J 3 bases short, with 6 bases between. From germline, CDR1 is SNHLY and CDR2 FYNNEI. The CDR3 sequence is 13 residues long. In DNA, the CDR3 is TGTGCCAGCAGTGAGGAGTACTACAATGAGCAGTTCTTC. Encoded protein: CASSEEYYNEQFF. The whole variable domain, remainder taken from reference TRBV2 and TRBJ2-1, is EPEVTQTPSHQVTQMGQEVILRCVPISNHLYFYWYRQILGQKVEFLVSFYNNEISEKSEIFDDQFSVERPDGSNFTLKIRSTKLEDSAMYFCASSEEYYNEQFFGPGTRLTVL.

The genes are TRBV27 and TRBJ1-1; tentatively, D is TRBD1 (6 bases). The CDR3 runs 17 residues. The V and J ends lost 4 bases and 5 bases respectively, with 23 bases between them. The V gene's germline CDR1 is MNHEY and CDR2 SMNVEV (reference sequence). The CDR3 DNA sequence: TGTGCCAGCAGTTGGTCTCCGAACAGGGTTGGTACGACTGAAGCTTTCTTT. This codes for CASSWSPNRVGTTEAFF.

The rearrangement links TRBV6-1 to TRBJ1-1, with a weak D call TRBD1 (6 bases). CDR1 is MNHNS, CDR2 SASEGT, per germline. Between the trimmed V and J ends, which lost 6 bases and 5 bases, there was a span of 16 bases. The CDR3 is 14 residues long. The DNA for the CDR3 is TGTGCCAGCAGCCACGGCAGGGGAGGGACTGAAGCTTTCTTT. Residues: CASSHGRGGTEAFF.

V is TRBV10-2 and J is TRBJ1-1; the match to TRBD1 covers 9 bases. Germline V lookup: CDR1 WSHSY, CDR2 SAAADI. With 8 bases clipped from V and 3 bases from J, the junction kept 4 bases outside the gene matches. The CDR3 spans 13 residues. The CDR3 is CASGDREHTEAFF. The DNA for the CDR3 is TGCGCCAGCGGGGACAGGGAGCACACTGAAGCTTTCTTT.